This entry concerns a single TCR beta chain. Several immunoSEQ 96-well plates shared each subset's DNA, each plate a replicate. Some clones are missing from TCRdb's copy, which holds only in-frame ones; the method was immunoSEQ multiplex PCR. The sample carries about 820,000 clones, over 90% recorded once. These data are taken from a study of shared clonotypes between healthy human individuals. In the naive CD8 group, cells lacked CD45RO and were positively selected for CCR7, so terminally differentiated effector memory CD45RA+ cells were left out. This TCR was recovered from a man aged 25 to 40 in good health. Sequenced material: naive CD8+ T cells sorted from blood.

CDR3 nucleotides: TGTGCCAGCAGCCCCAGGCAGGGCAACTACAATGAGCAGTTCTTC. It yields the protein CASSPRQGNYNEQFF. The J gene is TRBJ2-1, the V gene TRBV7-9; possibly TRBD1 for D (5 bases). The germline V gene has CDR1 SEHNR and CDR2 FQNEAQ (reference sequence). The V end lost 5 bases, the J end lost 3 bases, and 14 bases lay between the germline ends. The CDR3 has 15 residues.